This TCR beta chain is from a study of CD8 T cells in Susac syndrome (dated by TCRdb to between 2018 and 2021). As for the study more broadly: The study used repertoire sequencing to test whether antigen drove CD8+ T cell activation and differentiation in Susac syndrome. General findings and caveats noted by the study authors: The TCR sequencing and HLA analysis was acknowledged to have included a relatively small number of individuals.

RNA was extracted with the RNeasy kit and about 0.5 to 1 ug was reverse transcribed using random hexamers. The immunoSEQ multiplex PCR assay, which covers 54 Vbeta and 13 Jbeta segments, was used to amplify TCR beta CDR3 regions. Bias from PCR amplification was corrected by using a synthetic template baseline for primer optimization and for computational correction. As for the original processing: Reads were assigned to V, D and J genes according to IMGT and analyzed in immunoSEQ Analyzer, with only productive sequences retained. Clonality was computed as one minus Shannon entropy normalized by log2 of the number of productive unique sequences. Public and private clones were assessed among the 100 most prevalent clones of each patient and control. Susac-specific clones were defined as absent from healthy and MS cohorts, about 1,100 published viral clones and other ImmuneACCESS disease sequences. In TCRdb, the public reads were trimmed at Q25 with fastp and aligned with MiXCR, with productive beta chains retained. For every CDR3 protein sequence, its rows merge into one entry that carries the most common genes and DNA. The V and J calls, along with clone size, are taken from TCRdb and not from the paper's own processing. Across this sample there are 160,000 or so distinct CDR3 sequences, with around 94% seen only once. The ten largest clones capture roughly 0.099% of the sample.

Of note for this clonotype: What this receptor recognizes is not known. No qualities accompany the bases; no much larger clone lies one base away.

Peripheral blood CD8+ and CD4+ T cells from healthy donors, Susac syndrome patients and multiple sclerosis patients were profiled using high-throughput TCR beta sequencing. The multiple sclerosis controls were treatment-naive patients who had stable or active relapsing-remitting disease and met the revised McDonald criteria. CD8+ TEMRA cells were enriched by FACS, while bulk CD8+ and CD4+ T cells were purified by magnetic negative isolation. Blood was drawn into EDTA tubes, processed within 24 hours, and PBMCs were isolated by density gradient centrifugation. PBMCs intended for TCR sequencing were frozen in liquid nitrogen and were later thawed in a 37 degrees C water bath. Purity of sorted or isolated CD4+, CD8+ and CD8+ TEMRA cells was at least 90%. The V end loses 0 bases and the J end loses 12 bases, and a stretch of 15 bases separates them. Inclusive of the bounding cysteine and phenylalanine, the CDR3 is 13 residues long. Of the read, only the CDR3 DNA is kept; its 39 bases are in frame from base 1. The germline V gene gives CDR1 as SQVTM and CDR2 as ANQGSEA.

The TCR sequence derives from a human donor with multiple sclerosis. The sample was CD4+ T cells from PBMCs. The chain employs TRBV29-1 and TRBJ2-1, with TRBD1 tentatively as D gene (6 bases match). The DNA sequence is given as TGCAGCGTTGAAGAACTCTCACAGGGTCCGCAGTTCTTC. The encoded protein is CSVEELSQGPQFF.